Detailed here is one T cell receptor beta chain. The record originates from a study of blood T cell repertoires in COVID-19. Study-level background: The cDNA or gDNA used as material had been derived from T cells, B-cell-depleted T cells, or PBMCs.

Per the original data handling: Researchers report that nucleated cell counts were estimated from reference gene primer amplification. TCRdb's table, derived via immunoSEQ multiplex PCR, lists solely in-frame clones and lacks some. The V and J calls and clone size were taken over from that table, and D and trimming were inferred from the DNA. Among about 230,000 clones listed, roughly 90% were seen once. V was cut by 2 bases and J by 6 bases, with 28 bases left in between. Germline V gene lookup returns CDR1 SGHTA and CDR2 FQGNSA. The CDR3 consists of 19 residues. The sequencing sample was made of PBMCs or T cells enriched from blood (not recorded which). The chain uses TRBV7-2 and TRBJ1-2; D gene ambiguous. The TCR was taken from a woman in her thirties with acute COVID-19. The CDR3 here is CASSLSIGNRLMSSDGYTF. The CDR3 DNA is TGTGCCAGCAGCTTATCGATCGGGAACAGACTGATGAGTTCGGATGGCTACACCTTC. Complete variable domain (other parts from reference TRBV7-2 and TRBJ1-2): GAGVSQSPSNKVTEKGKDVELRCDPISGHTALYWYRQSLGQGLEFLIYFQGNSAPDKSGLPSDRFSAERTGGSVSTLTIQRTQQEDSAVYLCASSLSIGNRLMSSDGYTFGSGTRLTVV.